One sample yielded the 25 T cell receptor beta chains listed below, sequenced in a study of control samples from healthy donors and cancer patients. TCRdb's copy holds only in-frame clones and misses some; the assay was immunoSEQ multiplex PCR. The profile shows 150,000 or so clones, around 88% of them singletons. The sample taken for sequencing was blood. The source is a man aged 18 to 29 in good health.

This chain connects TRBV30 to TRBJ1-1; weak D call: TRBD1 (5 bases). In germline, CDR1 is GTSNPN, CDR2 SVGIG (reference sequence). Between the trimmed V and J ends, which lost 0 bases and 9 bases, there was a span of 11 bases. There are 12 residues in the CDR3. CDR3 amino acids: CAWSVGGPQAFF. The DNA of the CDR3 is TGTGCCTGGAGTGTTGGGGGACCTCAAGCTTTCTTT.

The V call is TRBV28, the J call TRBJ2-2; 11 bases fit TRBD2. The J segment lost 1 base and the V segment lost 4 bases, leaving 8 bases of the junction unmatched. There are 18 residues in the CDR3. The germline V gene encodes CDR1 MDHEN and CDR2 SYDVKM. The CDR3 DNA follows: TGTGCCAGCAGTTCCAAAACTAGCGGGGGAATGAACACCGGGGAGCTGTTTTTT. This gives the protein CASSSKTSGGMNTGELFF.

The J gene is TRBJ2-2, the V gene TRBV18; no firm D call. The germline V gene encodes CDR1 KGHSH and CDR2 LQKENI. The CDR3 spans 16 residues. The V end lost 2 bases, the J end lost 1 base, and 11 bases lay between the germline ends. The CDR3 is CASSPRAQKNTGELFF. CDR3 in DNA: TGTGCCAGCTCACCAAGGGCCCAGAAGAACACCGGGGAGCTGTTTTTT.

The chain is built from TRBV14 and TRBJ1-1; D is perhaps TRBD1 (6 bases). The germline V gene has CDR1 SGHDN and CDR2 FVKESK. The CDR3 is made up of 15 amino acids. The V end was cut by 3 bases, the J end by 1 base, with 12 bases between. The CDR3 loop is CASSQRFRGNTEAFF. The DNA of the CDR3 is TGTGCCAGCAGCCAGAGATTCAGGGGGAACACTGAAGCTTTCTTT.

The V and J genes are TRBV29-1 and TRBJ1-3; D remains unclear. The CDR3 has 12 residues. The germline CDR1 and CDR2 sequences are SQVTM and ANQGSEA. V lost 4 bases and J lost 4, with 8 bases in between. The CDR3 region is CSVAMLGNTIYF. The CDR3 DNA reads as TGCAGCGTTGCGATGCTGGGAAACACCATATATTTT.

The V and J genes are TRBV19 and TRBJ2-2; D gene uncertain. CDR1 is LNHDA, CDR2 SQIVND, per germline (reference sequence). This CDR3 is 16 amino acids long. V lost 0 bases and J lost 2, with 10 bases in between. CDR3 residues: CASSIDHSVNTGELFF. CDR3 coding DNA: TGTGCCAGTAGTATAGATCATTCCGTTAACACCGGGGAGCTGTTTTTT.

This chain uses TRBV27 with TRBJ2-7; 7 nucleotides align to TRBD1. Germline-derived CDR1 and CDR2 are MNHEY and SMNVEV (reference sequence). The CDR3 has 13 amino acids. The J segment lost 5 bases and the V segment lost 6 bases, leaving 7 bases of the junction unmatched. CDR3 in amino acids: CASSRGQTNEQYF. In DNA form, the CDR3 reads TGTGCCAGCAGCCGGGGACAGACAAACGAGCAGTACTTC.

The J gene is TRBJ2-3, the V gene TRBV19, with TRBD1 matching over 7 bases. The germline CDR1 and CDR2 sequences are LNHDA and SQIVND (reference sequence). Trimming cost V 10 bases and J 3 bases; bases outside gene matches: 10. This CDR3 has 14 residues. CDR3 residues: CATSEGAVTDTQYF. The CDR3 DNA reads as TGTGCCACCTCAGAGGGGGCAGTTACAGATACGCAGTATTTT.

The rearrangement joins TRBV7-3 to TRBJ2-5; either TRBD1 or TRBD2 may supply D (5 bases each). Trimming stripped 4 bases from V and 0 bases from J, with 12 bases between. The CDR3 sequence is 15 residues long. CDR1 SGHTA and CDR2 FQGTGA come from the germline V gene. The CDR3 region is CASSSTGQYQETQYF. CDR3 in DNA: TGTGCCAGCAGCTCCACGGGGCAGTACCAAGAGACCCAGTACTTC.

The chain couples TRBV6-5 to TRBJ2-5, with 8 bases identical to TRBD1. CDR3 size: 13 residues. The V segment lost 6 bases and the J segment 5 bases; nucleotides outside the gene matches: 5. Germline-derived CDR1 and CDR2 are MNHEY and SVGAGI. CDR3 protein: CASRTYRGETQYF. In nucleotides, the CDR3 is TGTGCCAGCAGGACCTACAGGGGGGAGACCCAGTACTTC.

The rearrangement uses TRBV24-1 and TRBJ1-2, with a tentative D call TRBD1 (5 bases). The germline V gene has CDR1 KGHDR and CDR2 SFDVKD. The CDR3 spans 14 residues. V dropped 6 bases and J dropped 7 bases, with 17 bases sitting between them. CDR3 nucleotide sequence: TGTGCCACCAGTCCCCCGCAGGGAACGGGTGGCTACACCTTC. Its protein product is CATSPPQGTGGYTF.

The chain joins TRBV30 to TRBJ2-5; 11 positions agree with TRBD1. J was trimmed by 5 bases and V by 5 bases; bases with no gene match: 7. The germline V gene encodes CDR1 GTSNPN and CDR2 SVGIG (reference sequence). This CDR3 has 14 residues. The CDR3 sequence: CAWGRTGGYETQYF. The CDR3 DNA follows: TGTGCCTGGGGGCGGACAGGGGGCTATGAGACCCAGTACTTC.

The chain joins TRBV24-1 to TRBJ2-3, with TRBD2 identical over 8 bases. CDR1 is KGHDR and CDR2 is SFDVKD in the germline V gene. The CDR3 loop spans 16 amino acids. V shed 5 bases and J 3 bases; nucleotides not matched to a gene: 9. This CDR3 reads CATSGELTGGTDTQYF. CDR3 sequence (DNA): TGTGCCACCAGTGGGGAGCTTACGGGGGGGACAGATACGCAGTATTTT.

This chain's CDR3 is CASSQPLAQNHEQYF. Written as DNA, the CDR3 is TGCGCCAGCAGCCAACCTTTAGCGCAGAACCACGAGCAGTACTTC. The chain couples TRBV4-1 to TRBJ2-7; tentative D call: TRBD2 (5 bases). This CDR3 has 15 amino acids. Trimming took 2 bases from V and 5 from J, leaving 16 bases between them. CDR1 MGHRA and CDR2 YSYEKL come from the germline V gene.

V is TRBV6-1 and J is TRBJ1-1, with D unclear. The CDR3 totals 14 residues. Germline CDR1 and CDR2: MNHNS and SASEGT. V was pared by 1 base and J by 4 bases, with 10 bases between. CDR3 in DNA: TGTGCCAGCAGTGAAGTGGTTATCGGCACTGAAGCTTTCTTT. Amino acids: CASSEVVIGTEAFF.

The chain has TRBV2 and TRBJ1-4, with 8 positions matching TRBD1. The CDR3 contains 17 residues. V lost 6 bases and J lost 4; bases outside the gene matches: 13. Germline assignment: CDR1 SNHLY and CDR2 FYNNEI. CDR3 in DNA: TGTGCCAGCAGGGGGTCACAGGGGGTCTTCAGTAATGAAAAACTGTTTTTT. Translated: CASRGSQGVFSNEKLFF.

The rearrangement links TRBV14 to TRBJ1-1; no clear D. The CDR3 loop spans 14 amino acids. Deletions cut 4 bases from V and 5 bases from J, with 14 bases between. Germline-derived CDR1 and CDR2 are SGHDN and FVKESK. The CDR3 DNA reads TGTGCCAGCAGCCTGGGCGGGGATGTGACTGAAGCTTTCTTT. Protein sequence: CASSLGGDVTEAFF.

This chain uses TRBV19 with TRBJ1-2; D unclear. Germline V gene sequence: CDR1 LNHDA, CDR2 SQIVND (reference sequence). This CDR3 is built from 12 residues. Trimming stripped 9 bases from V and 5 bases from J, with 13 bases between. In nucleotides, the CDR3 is TGTGCCAGCGCGGGCGGATATTATGGCTACACCTTC. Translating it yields CASAGGYYGYTF.

CDR3 sequence reads: CASSLLTPTGTGGWGYTF. CDR3 DNA: TGTGCCAGCAGCCTTTTAACTCCTACCGGGACAGGTGGTTGGGGCTACACCTTC. This chain joins TRBV27 and TRBJ1-2, with 8 bases identical to TRBD1. Germline CDR1 is MNHEY and CDR2 is SMNVEV (reference sequence). V dropped 6 bases and J dropped 8; count of bases not matched to a gene: 23. The CDR3 totals 18 residues.

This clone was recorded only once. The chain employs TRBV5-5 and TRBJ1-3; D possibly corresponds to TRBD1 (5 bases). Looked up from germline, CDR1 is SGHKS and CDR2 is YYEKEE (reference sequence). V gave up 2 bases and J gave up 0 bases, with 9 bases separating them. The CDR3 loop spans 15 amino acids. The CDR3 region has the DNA TGTGCCAGCAGCTTAGAGGGGAACTCTGGAAACACCATATATTTT. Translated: CASSLEGNSGNTIYF.

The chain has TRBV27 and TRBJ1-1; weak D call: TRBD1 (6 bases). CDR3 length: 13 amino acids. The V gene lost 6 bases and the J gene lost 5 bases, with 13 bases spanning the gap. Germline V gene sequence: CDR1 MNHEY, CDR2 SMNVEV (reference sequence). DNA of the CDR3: TGTGCCAGCAGCATCGGGGGGCGAACTGAAGCTTTCTTT. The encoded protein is CASSIGGRTEAFF.

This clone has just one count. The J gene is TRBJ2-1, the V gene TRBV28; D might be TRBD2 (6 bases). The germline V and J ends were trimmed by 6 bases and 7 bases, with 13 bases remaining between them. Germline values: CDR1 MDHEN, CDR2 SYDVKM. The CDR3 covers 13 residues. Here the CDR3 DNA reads TGTGCCAGCAGAACGGGGGAAGGGAATGAGCAGTTCTTC. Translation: CASRTGEGNEQFF. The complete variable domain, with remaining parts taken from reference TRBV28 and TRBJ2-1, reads DVKVTQSSRYLVKRTGEKVFLECVQDMDHENMFWYRQDPGLGLRLIYFSYDVKMKEKGDIPEGYSVSREKKERFSLILESASTNQTSMYLCASRTGEGNEQFFGPGTRLTVL.

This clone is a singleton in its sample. The CDR3 DNA sequence: TGTGCCAGCAGCCCCTCCTCCACAGGGTTGTTCTTC. Translated, it gives CASSPSSTGLFF. The V gene is TRBV7-8, the J gene TRBJ2-1; D possibly corresponds to TRBD1 (6 bases). This CDR3 has 12 residues. Germline loops: CDR1 SGHVS, CDR2 FQNEAQ. The V end lost 5 bases, the J end lost 15 bases, and 17 bases lay between the germline ends.

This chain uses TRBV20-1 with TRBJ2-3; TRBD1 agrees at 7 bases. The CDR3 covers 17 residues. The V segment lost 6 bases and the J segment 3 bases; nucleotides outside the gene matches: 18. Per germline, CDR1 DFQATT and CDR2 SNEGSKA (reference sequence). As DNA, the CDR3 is TGCAGTGCCAGTATCGACGGAAGGGGGCTCTTGACAGATACGCAGTATTTT. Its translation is CSASIDGRGLLTDTQYF.

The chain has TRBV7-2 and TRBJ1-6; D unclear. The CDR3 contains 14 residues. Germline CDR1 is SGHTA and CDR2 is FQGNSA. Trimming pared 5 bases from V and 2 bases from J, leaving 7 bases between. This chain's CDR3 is CASSLGAYNSPLHF. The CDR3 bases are TGTGCCAGCAGCCTGGGTGCCTATAATTCACCCCTCCACTTT.